This T cell receptor beta chain emerged from a study of T cells in Graves' hyperthyroidism and ophthalmopathy. Fresh peripheral blood, approximately 9.6 ml, yielded the PBMCs. Amplification yielded TCR beta CDR3 regions, with RNA transcripts as the source. During a first-round RT-PCR of the TCR CDR3, the HTBI primer set was used. TCRdb reprocessed the multiplex PCR reads with MiXCR, giving one entry per CDR3 protein. Altogether more than 350,000 distinct CDR3 sequences are present, approximately 17% being singletons, with the ten largest covering 30% to 35%. Study conclusions and caveats: Prediction of ophthalmopathy progression came a median 6.5 months pre-onset. The blood repertoire included most of the expanded thyroid clonotypes above 0.001.

As regards this clonotype: What it recognizes is unknown. This may come from a read error, since a much larger clone is one base off.

The CDR3 has 15 amino acids. Germline CDR1 and CDR2: SGHRS and YFSETQ. Sequenced sample: blood. The source is a woman between 25 and 40 years old with Graves' hyperthyroidism that later progressed to Graves' ophthalmopathy. The chain combines TRBV5-1 with TRBJ2-7; 7 nucleotides align to TRBD2. In DNA, the CDR3 is TGCGCCAGCAGCTTGGAATCGGGGGGATCCTACGTGCAGTACTTC. As protein: CASSLESGGSYVQYF.